Listed below are T cell receptor beta chains from one sample, sequenced in a study of CD4+ T cells in melanoma. Profiling relied on immunoSEQ multiplex PCR, and the TCRdb table lists in-frame clones only, not all of them. The sample lists about 110,000 clones, roughly 90% occurring once. Sequencing was performed on peripheral blood. These receptors all come from a human donor with melanoma. Both conserved end residues are part of each CDR3. Fields, in order: clone size, V gene, CDR3 length, J gene, D gene, CDR3 protein, CDR3 DNA. The D gene is left open where the match is weak. A row's size may be missing; if present it is once, few, many or a size class.

>NA|TRBV28|13|TRBJ2-6|TRBD1
CASTSDRADVLTF
TGTGCCAGCACCTCGGACAGGGCAGACGTCCTGACTTTC
>NA|TRBV2|15|TRBJ1-5|TRBD1
CASTSTGAFAQPQHF
TGTGCCAGCACATCGACAGGGGCGTTCGCTCAGCCCCAGCATTTT
>once|TRBV4-3|13|TRBJ2-7|NA
CASSQTKKGEQYF
TGCGCCAGCAGCCAGACTAAAAAGGGGGAGCAGTACTTC
>NA|TRBV28|17|TRBJ2-7|TRBD2
CASRRTGTSRLIREQYF
TGTGCCAGCAGACGAACCGGGACTAGCAGACTCATTCGGGAGCAGTACTTC
>NA|TRBV4-3|15|TRBJ1-6|TRBD1
CASSQEGQGTSPLHF
TGCGCCAGCAGCCAAGAGGGACAGGGGACTTCACCCCTCCACTTT
>NA|TRBV4-2|16|TRBJ1-2|NA
CASSQDSIQGGYGYTF
TGTGCCAGCAGCCAAGATTCGATCCAGGGAGGCTATGGCTACACCTTC
>NA|TRBV28|16|TRBJ2-1|TRBD1
CASSPRRDRGLGEQFF
TGTGCCAGCAGTCCAAGAAGGGACAGGGGGCTTGGTGAGCAGTTCTTC
>NA|TRBV19|13|TRBJ2-3|TRBD1
CASRQGATDTQYF
TGTGCCAGCCGACAGGGGGCGACAGATACGCAGTATTTT
>NA|TRBV7-7|15|TRBJ1-3|NA
CASSPTRGSGNTIYF
TGTGCCAGCAGCCCTACACGGGGGTCTGGAAACACCATATATTTT
>NA|TRBV7-9|15|TRBJ1-1|NA
CASSLDTNLNTEAFF
TGTGCCAGCTCCCTGGATACAAATCTGAACACTGAAGCTTTCTTT
>NA|TRBV4-2|15|TRBJ1-3|NA
CASSSTPASGNTIYF
TGTGCCAGCAGCTCTACCCCCGCTTCTGGAAACACCATATATTTT
>NA|TRBV5-6|14|TRBJ2-5|TRBD1
CASSLGTAEETQYF
TGTGCCAGCAGCTTAGGGACAGCTGAAGAGACCCAGTACTTC
>NA|TRBV5-1|13|TRBJ1-2|NA
CASSLGGLQGYTF
TGCGCCAGCAGCTTGGGAGGGCTACAGGGCTACACCTTC
>NA|TRBV4-2|16|TRBJ2-5|NA
CASSQEGGISVETQYF
TGTGCCAGCAGCCAAGAAGGGGGGATTAGCGTGGAGACCCAGTACTTC
>NA|TRBV27|11|TRBJ1-6|NA
CASTGTAPLHF
TGTGCCAGCACGGGGACGGCACCCCTCCACTTT
>NA|TRBV5-6|15|TRBJ1-4|TRBD1
CASSRTGDNAEKLFF
TGTGCCAGCAGCCGGACAGGGGACAACGCAGAAAAACTGTTTTTT
>NA|TRBV7-2|12|TRBJ2-7|NA
CASSLTSYEQYF
TGTGCCAGCAGCCTCACTAGCTACGAGCAGTACTTC
>NA|TRBV5-1|16|TRBJ2-3|NA
CASSLGSVTSTDTQYF
TGCGCCAGCAGCTTGGGTTCGGTTACTAGCACAGATACGCAGTATTTT
>NA|TRBV7-9|13|TRBJ2-7|NA
CASSLFSDYEQYF
TGTGCCAGCAGCTTATTTTCAGACTACGAGCAGTACTTC
>NA|TRBV7-2|14|TRBJ2-3|TRBD1
CASSATGGADTQYF
TGTGCCAGCAGCGCCACAGGGGGCGCAGATACGCAGTATTTT
>NA|TRBV7-6|12|TRBJ2-3|TRBD1
CASSLRDRRLYF
TGTGCCAGCAGCTTAAGGGACAGGCGCCTCTATTTT
>NA|TRBV7-2|18|TRBJ2-5|NA
CASSLMLKGQAPRETQYF
TGTGCCAGCAGCTTAATGTTAAAAGGGCAGGCGCCCCGAGAGACCCAGTACTTC
>once|TRBV4-3|14|TRBJ2-1|NA
CASTATSSYNEQFF
TGCGCCAGCACTGCTACGAGCTCCTACAATGAGCAGTTCTTC
>NA|TRBV5-1|12|TRBJ2-3|NA
CASSPRPPAQYF
TGCGCCAGCAGCCCCCGCCCCCCCGCGCAGTATTTT
>NA|TRBV5-4|16|TRBJ2-7|NA
CASSFDGGTRAYEQYF
TGTGCCAGCAGCTTTGATGGGGGTACCCGTGCCTACGAGCAGTACTTC
>NA|TRBV30|12|TRBJ2-7|NA
CAWSVGTYEQYF
TGTGCCTGGAGTGTGGGGACCTACGAGCAGTACTTC
>NA|TRBV5-4|14|TRBJ2-3|TRBD2
CASSSRGYTDTQYF
TGTGCCAGCAGCTCGCGGGGGTACACAGATACGCAGTATTTT
>NA|TRBV6-6|16|TRBJ2-5|TRBD2
CASSYSVSGGLETQYF
TGTGCCAGCAGTTACTCGGTTAGCGGGGGGTTGGAGACCCAGTACTTC
>NA|TRBV11-2|14|TRBJ2-1|TRBD2
CASGLAGTYNEQFF
TGTGCCAGCGGGCTAGCGGGGACCTACAATGAGCAGTTCTTC
>NA|TRBV5-1|14|TRBJ1-1|NA
CASSLETSNTEAFF
TGCGCCAGCAGCTTGGAGACAAGCAACACTGAAGCTTTCTTT
>NA|TRBV5-6|15|TRBJ2-7|NA
CASSLASLSTYEQYF
TGTGCCAGCAGCTTGGCATCCTTATCCACCTACGAGCAGTACTTC
>NA|TRBV5-1|14|TRBJ2-1|TRBD1
CASSEPTGGYEQFF
TGCGCCAGCAGCGAACCGACAGGGGGTTATGAGCAGTTCTTC
>NA|TRBV7-6|14|TRBJ2-5|TRBD1
CASSPPGQGVLAYF
TGTGCCAGCAGCCCCCCGGGACAGGGGGTTCTTGCGTACTTC
>NA|TRBV27|14|TRBJ2-5|NA
CASSFYSRQETQYF
TGTGCCAGCAGTTTTTACAGTCGGCAAGAGACCCAGTACTTC
>once|TRBV2|13|TRBJ2-7|TRBD1
CASLYDRAGEQYF
TGTGCCAGCCTATACGACAGGGCCGGCGAGCAGTACTTC
>NA|TRBV2|12|TRBJ1-2|NA
CASDIGNHGYTF
TGTGCCAGCGACATAGGGAACCATGGCTACACCTTC
>NA|TRBV27|13|TRBJ1-2|NA
CASSSTRQPSYTF
TGTGCCAGCAGTTCAACCCGACAGCCTAGCTACACCTTC
>few|TRBV15|14|TRBJ1-3|NA
CATSRGSSGNTIYF
TGTGCCACCAGCAGAGGGAGCTCTGGAAACACCATATATTTT
>NA|TRBV19|13|TRBJ2-7|TRBD1
CASKRDSSYEQYF
TGTGCCAGTAAACGGGACAGCTCCTACGAGCAGTACTTC
>NA|TRBV18|14|TRBJ2-3|NA
CATRRGGVQDTQYF
TGTGCCACCCGGAGGGGCGGGGTGCAAGATACGCAGTATTTT
>NA|TRBV9|13|TRBJ1-2|NA
CASSVEYNYGYTF
TGTGCCAGCAGCGTAGAATATAACTATGGCTACACCTTC
>NA|TRBV7-2|17|TRBJ2-3|NA
CASSGSWRAWGTDTQYF
TGTGCCAGCAGCGGGAGTTGGCGGGCGTGGGGCACAGATACGCAGTATTTT
>NA|TRBV9|17|TRBJ2-1|TRBD1
CASSVGQGAFGYDGQFF
TGTGCCAGCAGCGTTGGGCAGGGGGCCTTTGGGTACGATGGGCAGTTCTTC
>NA|TRBV2|14|TRBJ1-2|NA
CASHTYEGVYGYTF
TGTGCCAGCCATACCTACGAAGGAGTCTATGGCTACACCTTC
>NA|TRBV7-3|19|TRBJ2-2|TRBD2
CASSLKVSGLAGGTGELFF
TGTGCCAGCAGCTTAAAGGTTTCGGGACTAGCGGGGGGCACCGGGGAGCTGTTTTTT
>NA|TRBV4-3|13|TRBJ1-1|TRBD1
CASSRQGNTEAFF
TGCGCCAGCAGCCGACAGGGGAACACTGAAGCTTTCTTT
>few|TRBV29-1|13|TRBJ1-1|TRBD1
CSVDREMNTEAFF
TGCAGCGTAGACAGGGAAATGAACACTGAAGCTTTCTTT
>NA|TRBV28|13|TRBJ1-2|NA
CASSPMVGYGYTF
TGTGCCAGCAGTCCGATGGTTGGGTATGGCTACACCTTC
>NA|TRBV6-6|14|TRBJ1-5|NA
CASKGSGEGQPQHF
TGTGCCAGCAAGGGATCCGGGGAGGGGCAGCCCCAGCATTTT
>NA|TRBV18|15|TRBJ2-3|NA
CASSPPNLRTDTQYF
TGTGCCAGCTCGCCACCCAACTTACGCACAGATACGCAGTATTTT
>NA|TRBV7-2|16|TRBJ2-3|NA
CASSLAGGAGIDTQYF
TGTGCCAGCAGCTTAGCTGGGGGGGCGGGTATAGATACGCAGTATTTT
>NA|TRBV7-9|14|TRBJ2-1|TRBD1
CASSLSTGDNEQFF
TGTGCCAGCAGCCTATCAACAGGGGACAATGAGCAGTTCTTC
>NA|TRBV9|16|TRBJ2-1|TRBD2
CASSPTSGRARDEQFF
TGTGCCAGCAGCCCTACTAGCGGGAGGGCCAGGGATGAGCAGTTCTTC
>NA|TRBV18|12|TRBJ2-3|NA
CASSPPDTVQYF
TGTGCCAGCTCACCACCGGACACCGTGCAGTATTTT
>few|TRBV4-1|12|TRBJ1-6|NA
CASSHPYSPLHF
TGCGCCAGCAGCCACCCGTATTCACCCCTCCACTTT